The 24 T cell receptor beta chains in this list originate from one sample, sequenced in a study of cytotoxic CD8 clonotypes in ibrutinib-treated CLL. Method: immunoSEQ multiplex PCR; TCRdb's copy keeps in-frame clones and lacks some. The sample has roughly 330,000 clones, roughly 70% seen once. The specimen comprised PBMCs, sampled after 36 months of ibrutinib treatment. All receptors derive from a human donor with chronic lymphocytic leukemia.

This clone was counted a few times. V and J are TRBV5-6 and TRBJ1-2; 10 bases are a match to TRBD1. Trimming at V came to 3 bases and at J to 6 bases, leaving 5 bases not matched to a gene. Germline CDR1 reads SGHDT; CDR2 reads YYEEEE. The CDR3 runs 14 residues. CDR3 region: CASSYGTGVDGYTF. CDR3 in DNA: TGTGCCAGCAGCTACGGGACAGGGGTGGATGGCTACACCTTC. Full variable domain (missing parts from reference TRBV5-6 and TRBJ1-2): DAGVTQSPTHLIKTRGQQVTLRCSPKSGHDTVSWYQQALGQGPQFIFQYYEEEERQRGNFPDRFSGHQFPNYSSELNVNALLLGDSALYLCASSYGTGVDGYTFGSGTRLTVV.

This rearrangement joins TRBV6-5 to TRBJ2-3; 8 bases line up with TRBD2. The CDR3 spans 16 residues. Germline lookup yields CDR1 MNHEY and CDR2 SVGAGI. V lost 2 bases, J lost 1 base, and 5 bases stayed unmatched. CDR3 residues: CASSYGAGGRTDTQYF. The CDR3 bases are TGTGCCAGCAGTTACGGGGCGGGAGGCCGCACAGATACGCAGTATTTT.

V gene TRBV6-5 combines with J gene TRBJ2-5; D call uncertain. Deletions cut 6 bases from V and 1 base from J, with 9 bases between. There are 13 residues in the CDR3. Germline CDR1 MNHEY, CDR2 SVGAGI. The CDR3 bases are TGTGCCAGCAGGCAAAGTTCCCAAGAGACCCAGTACTTC. Its protein product is CASRQSSQETQYF.

The chain joins TRBV6-5 to TRBJ2-2; D call uncertain. Per the germline V gene, CDR1 is MNHEY and CDR2 is SVGAGI. V was cut by 4 bases and J by 3 bases, with 3 bases left in between. The CDR3 runs to 12 residues. CDR3 nucleotides: TGTGCCAGCAGTTTCCACACCGGGGAGCTGTTTTTT. Its protein product is CASSFHTGELFF.

The CDR3 protein is CATKGQGGYEQYF. The CDR3, as DNA: TGTGCCACTAAAGGACAGGGGGGGTACGAGCAGTACTTC. V and J are TRBV6-5 and TRBJ2-7; 10 bases map to TRBD1. Germline V gene lookup returns CDR1 MNHEY and CDR2 SVGAGI. The CDR3 has 13 residues. V was pared by 10 bases and J by 4 bases, with 7 bases of the junction left unmatched.

The rearrangement joins TRBV9 to TRBJ2-3, with a possible D match to TRBD1 (6 bases). CDR1 is SGDLS, CDR2 YYNGEE, per germline. The CDR3 consists of 14 residues. V was pared by 6 bases and J by 2 bases, with 13 bases between. The CDR3 DNA reads as TGTGCCAGCAACATAGGGGGTCTCACAGATACGCAGTATTTT. It codes for CASNIGGLTDTQYF. Variable domain in full (rest from reference TRBV9 and TRBJ2-3): DSGVTQTPKHLITATGQRVTLRCSPRSGDLSVYWYQQSLDQGLQFLIQYYNGEERAKGNILERFSAQQFPDLHSELNLSSLELGDSALYFCASNIGGLTDTQYFGPGTRLTVL.

This clone was recorded a few times. This rearrangement joins TRBV9 to TRBJ2-1, with 9 bases matching TRBD2. This CDR3 has 18 amino acids. Germline V gene data show CDR1 as SGDLS and CDR2 as YYNGEE. V lost 0 bases, J lost 6 bases, and 13 bases stayed unmatched. In DNA, the CDR3 is TGTGCCAGCAGCGTAGAAGGCGTAGCGGGAGAAGCTCGCAATGAGCAGTTCTTC. This sequence encodes CASSVEGVAGEARNEQFF.

J is TRBJ2-5 and V is TRBV4-3; D unresolved. The CDR3 has 14 amino acids. The V gene's germline CDR1 is LGHNA and CDR2 YSLEER. V lost 2 bases to trimming and J lost 1 base, with 8 bases between them. DNA of the CDR3: TGCGCCAGCAGCCAAACACATCTCCAAGAGACCCAGTACTTC. As protein: CASSQTHLQETQYF.

This chain links TRBV29-1 with TRBJ2-3; a weak D match, TRBD2 (6 bases). This CDR3 is built from 15 residues. The V end lost 6 bases, the J end lost 4 bases, and 20 bases lay between the germline ends. Germline CDR1 and CDR2: SQVTM and ANQGSEA. CDR3 amino acids: CSVLTTGRSADTQYF. The CDR3 DNA follows: TGCAGCGTGCTGACAACCGGGAGATCGGCAGATACGCAGTATTTT.

The chain has TRBV27 and TRBJ2-7; D call uncertain. Trimming took 3 bases from V and 0 from J, leaving 9 bases between them. Germline V lookup: CDR1 MNHEY, CDR2 SMNVEV (reference sequence). The CDR3 is 14 amino acids. CDR3 sequence (DNA): TGTGCCAGCAGTTTTACGTGGGCCTCCTACGAGCAGTACTTC. Translation: CASSFTWASYEQYF.

This chain uses TRBV29-1 with TRBJ1-1, with D hard to call. CDR1 and CDR2 from the germline V gene are SQVTM and ANQGSEA. This CDR3 spans 12 amino acids. Trimming removed 4 bases at V and 10 bases at J, with 16 bases between. The CDR3 DNA reads TGCAGCGTTGCGATACCCACGGATAGAGCTTTCTTT. Amino acids: CSVAIPTDRAFF.

The V call is TRBV9, the J call TRBJ1-2, with TRBD1 matching 7 bases. Unmatched junction bases numbered 7, after V lost 7 bases and J lost 7 bases. In germline, CDR1 is SGDLS, CDR2 YYNGEE. This CDR3 has 12 amino acids. CDR3 sequence (DNA): TGTGCCAGCCGCAGGACAGGAGTTGGCTACACCTTC. Translating it yields CASRRTGVGYTF. Supplemented by reference TRBV9 and TRBJ1-2, the full variable domain reads DSGVTQTPKHLITATGQRVTLRCSPRSGDLSVYWYQQSLDQGLQFLIQYYNGEERAKGNILERFSAQQFPDLHSELNLSSLELGDSALYFCASRRTGVGYTFGSGTRLTVV.

The chain has TRBV18 and TRBJ1-2, with TRBD1 as a possible D gene (6 bases). Germline V gene data show CDR1 as KGHSH and CDR2 as LQKENI. The V gene lost 1 base and the J gene lost 5 bases, with 14 bases spanning the gap. The CDR3 is 15 residues long. The CDR3 DNA follows: TGTGCCAGCTCACCACTGGACAGATTAGGTTATGGCTACACCTTC. This gives the protein CASSPLDRLGYGYTF.

CDR3 nucleotide sequence: TGTGCCAGCAGCTTTGCGGGAGGGCCTTTCAGTGTACGCACAGAGACCCAGTACTTC. The encoded protein is CASSFAGGPFSVRTETQYF. The rearrangement links TRBV7-8 to TRBJ2-5; 9 bases align to TRBD2. V lost 3 bases to trimming and J lost 4 bases; unmatched junction nucleotides: 18. Germline values: CDR1 SGHVS, CDR2 FQNEAQ. This CDR3 spans 19 amino acids.

In its sample, this clone was seen a few times. The chain has TRBV28 and TRBJ2-7; D possibly corresponds to TRBD1 (5 bases). Trimming stripped 0 bases from V and 0 bases from J, with 9 bases between. Germline-derived CDR1 and CDR2 are MDHEN and SYDVKM. The CDR3 is 15 residues long. The CDR3 loop reads CASSLWDTSSYEQYF. CDR3 DNA sequence: TGTGCCAGCAGTTTATGGGACACCAGCTCCTACGAGCAGTACTTC.

This sequence joins TRBV4-3 and TRBJ2-7; D ambiguous. Between the trimmed V and J ends, which lost 0 bases and 9 bases, there was a span of 12 bases. CDR1 is LGHNA, CDR2 YSLEER, per germline. The CDR3 spans 13 residues. The CDR3 reads CASSQDSRSGQYF. The CDR3 DNA reads TGCGCCAGCAGCCAAGATTCAAGATCCGGGCAGTACTTC.

The genes are TRBV7-9 and TRBJ2-1; the D call may be TRBD1 or TRBD2 (5 bases each). CDR1 and CDR2 from the germline V gene are SEHNR and FQNEAQ (reference sequence). Trimming removed 5 bases from V and 4 bases from J, with 27 bases in between. This CDR3 contains 19 residues. CDR3 amino acids: CASSVARGVGWVGYNEQFF. The CDR3 DNA reads as TGTGCCAGCAGCGTCGCTAGGGGAGTAGGATGGGTGGGTTACAATGAGCAGTTCTTC.

V is TRBV19 and J is TRBJ1-3; D is unclear. From germline, CDR1 is LNHDA and CDR2 SQIVND (reference sequence). V gave up 5 bases and J gave up 0 bases, with 8 bases separating them. CDR3 length: 14 residues. The CDR3 reads CASSATISGNTIYF. DNA of the CDR3: TGTGCCAGTAGTGCCACTATCTCTGGAAACACCATATATTTT.

The sample holds a few counts of this clone. J is TRBJ2-1 and V is TRBV9, with TRBD1 matching over 10 bases. CDR3 size: 16 residues. Germline CDR1 SGDLS, CDR2 YYNGEE. V dropped 4 bases and J dropped 5; count of bases not matched to a gene: 9. CDR3 nucleotide sequence: TGTGCCAGCAGCCTAATCGGGACAGGGGCTCACAATGAGCAGTTCTTC. This encodes CASSLIGTGAHNEQFF.

This clone was seen just once. J is TRBJ2-4 and V is TRBV30, with TRBD2 matching over 9 bases. The CDR3 has 16 amino acids. The germline CDR1 and CDR2 sequences are GTSNPN and SVGIG (reference sequence). The V and J ends lost 2 bases and 1 base, in that order; junction bases with no gene match: 6. CDR3 loop: CAWSRGLAMAKNIQYF. The DNA of the CDR3 is TGTGCCTGGAGTCGAGGACTAGCGATGGCCAAAAACATTCAGTACTTC.

This clone was seen a few times. The chain has TRBV27 and TRBJ1-2, with 8 bases that match TRBD1. Trimming removed 5 bases from V and 1 base from J; junction bases left unmatched: 6. CDR3 length equals 15 residues. Germline CDR1 MNHEY, CDR2 SMNVEV (reference sequence). The CDR3 loop reads CASSRTGWGNYGYTF. The DNA for the CDR3 is TGTGCCAGCAGTCGGACAGGGTGGGGTAACTATGGCTACACCTTC.

The CDR3 spells CASSLAPYTGELFF. For the CDR3, the DNA is TGCGCCAGCAGCTTGGCACCCTACACCGGGGAGCTGTTTTTT. This chain uses TRBV5-1 with TRBJ2-2; no clear D. Deletions cut 0 bases from V and 3 bases from J, with 6 bases between. There are 14 residues in the CDR3. Germline assignment: CDR1 SGHRS and CDR2 YFSETQ.

A word on this clone: This clone may be a read error of a much larger clone one base away. The genes are TRBV6-6 and TRBJ2-2; D gene unclear. Trimming pared 6 bases from V and 0 bases from J, leaving 2 bases between. Per the germline V gene, CDR1 is MNHNY and CDR2 is SVGAGI (reference sequence). CDR3 size: 12 residues. The CDR3 reads CASSPNTGELFF. Written as DNA, the CDR3 is TGTGCCAGCAGCCCGAACACCGGGGAGCTGTTTTTT.

The chain carries TRBV4-1 and TRBJ2-3; D gene uncertain. The CDR3 spans 14 residues. Looked up from germline, CDR1 is MGHRA and CDR2 is YSYEKL. Trimming took off 3 bases at V and 5 bases at J, with 12 bases between the two ends. As DNA, the CDR3 is TGCGCCAGCAGCCAGGAACCCCACCGAGATACGCAGTATTTT. It specifies CASSQEPHRDTQYF.